This T cell receptor beta chain derives from a study of vaccination effects on CD4 cells after COVID-19. Study results and limitations: Limitations: small convalescent group and missing early post-infection timepoints.

From germline, CDR1 is MNHEY and CDR2 SMNVEV (reference sequence). The CDR3 runs 12 residues. V was clipped by 11 bases and J by 5 bases, with 13 bases between them. Measured with immunoSEQ multiplex PCR; TCRdb has only the in-frame clones, and not every one. The table lists about 34,000 clones, around 73% of them singletons. After expansion with viral peptide pools in the ViraFEST assay, antigen-specific CD4+ T cells were sequenced. Cells that had been cultured for roughly eleven days were the source of isolated CD4+ T cells. Nucleocapsid antibodies were negative in the vaccine recipients, who had never had SARS-CoV-2 infection. Wells containing roughly 1.8 million PBMC each were cultured with approximately 9.7 IU/ml IL-2 and about 10 ug/ml peptides. About this clone: As yet, its antigen is unknown.

The chain is built from TRBV27 and TRBJ2-1, with no clear D. The TCR originated in a human donor who received a COVID-19 vaccine. Sequencing used CD4+ T cells from PBMCs cultured with HCoV-OC43 spike peptides, obtained before COVID-19 vaccination. Subset in this sample: HCoV-OC43 spike overlapping peptide pool stimulation. In DNA, the CDR3 is TGTGCCTCCGCGGACCGACACAATGAGCAGTTCTTC. It translates to CASADRHNEQFF.